Listed below are T cell receptor beta chains from one sample, sequenced in a study of blood T cell repertoires in COVID-19. Method: immunoSEQ multiplex PCR; TCRdb's copy keeps in-frame clones and lacks some. This sample has some 250,000 clones, with roughly 86% found just once. What was sequenced was peripheral blood. Receptors originate from a woman aged 25 to 39 with acute or convalescent COVID-19. The CDR3 runs from the conserved cysteine through the conserved F or W. The D gene is left open where the match is weak. Only part of the rows carry a size: once, few, many, or a class if the clone is expanded.

>TRBJ2-5|TRBD1|once|TRBV27
TGTGCCAGCAGTTTATACGGACAGGGCGGAGAGACCCAGTACTTC
CASSLYGQGGETQYF
>TRBJ2-2|TRBD2|NA|TRBV11-2
TGTGCCAGCAGCTTAGGCGGGAGGGCGAACACCGGGGAGCTGTTTTTT
CASSLGGRANTGELFF
>TRBJ1-6|NA|few|TRBV18
TGTGCCAGCTCACGCGTCGGGGTTAGCTCCTATAATTCACCCCTCCACTTT
CASSRVGVSSYNSPLHF
>TRBJ2-3|TRBD2|NA|TRBV19
TGTGCCAGTAGCCCGGTTACTAGCGGGAAATTCACAGATACGCAGTATTTT
CASSPVTSGKFTDTQYF
>TRBJ2-7|TRBD2|NA|TRBV6-2/TRBV6-3
TGTGCCAGCAGTTACTATCGGGCTAGCGGGAGTACGTCCTACGAGCAGTACTTC
CASSYYRASGSTSYEQYF
>TRBJ2-7|TRBD1|NA|TRBV5-3
TGTGCCAGAAGCTTGGGGGGACAGGGGTCGTACGAGCAGTACTTC
CARSLGGQGSYEQYF
>TRBJ2-4|NA|NA|TRBV6-4
TGTGCCAGCAGTGACACCCCGGGAAATTTGGACATTCAGTACTTC
CASSDTPGNLDIQYF
>TRBJ2-7|NA|NA|TRBV3-1/TRBV3-2
TGTGCCAGCAGCCAAGTGTCCGGTAGAGGCTTGAGGGACTACGAGCAGTACTTC
CASSQVSGRGLRDYEQYF
>TRBJ2-2|NA|NA|TRBV7-6
TGTGCCAGCAGCAAGGCGGGGTGGCGGCCCTTAGCGGAGAACACCGGGGAGCTGTTTTTT
CASSKAGWRPLAENTGELFF
>TRBJ1-5|TRBD1|once|TRBV19
TGTGCCAGTAGTCTGACAGGGGGACTGCCCCAGCATTTT
CASSLTGGLPQHF
>TRBJ1-4|NA|once|TRBV14
TGTGCCAGCAGCCAACTAAAAGGGGCAACTAATGAAAAACTGTTTTTT
CASSQLKGATNEKLFF
>TRBJ2-3|NA|once|TRBV19
TGTGCCAGTAGCACCGGGACTCCAGATACGCAGTATTTT
CASSTGTPDTQYF
>TRBJ2-7|TRBD1|NA|TRBV4-3
TGCGCCAGCAGCCAAGAATATCCCGGGACAGGGGGCTACGAGCAGTACTTC
CASSQEYPGTGGYEQYF
>TRBJ2-1|NA|NA|TRBV5-1
TGCGCCAGCAGCTCGCAGGGTTCGGGCTACAATGAGCAGTTCTTC
CASSSQGSGYNEQFF
>TRBJ2-7|TRBD2|once|TRBV29-1
TGCAGCGTTGTTTTGCTAGCGGGAGTGGGGGAGCAGTACTTC
CSVVLLAGVGEQYF